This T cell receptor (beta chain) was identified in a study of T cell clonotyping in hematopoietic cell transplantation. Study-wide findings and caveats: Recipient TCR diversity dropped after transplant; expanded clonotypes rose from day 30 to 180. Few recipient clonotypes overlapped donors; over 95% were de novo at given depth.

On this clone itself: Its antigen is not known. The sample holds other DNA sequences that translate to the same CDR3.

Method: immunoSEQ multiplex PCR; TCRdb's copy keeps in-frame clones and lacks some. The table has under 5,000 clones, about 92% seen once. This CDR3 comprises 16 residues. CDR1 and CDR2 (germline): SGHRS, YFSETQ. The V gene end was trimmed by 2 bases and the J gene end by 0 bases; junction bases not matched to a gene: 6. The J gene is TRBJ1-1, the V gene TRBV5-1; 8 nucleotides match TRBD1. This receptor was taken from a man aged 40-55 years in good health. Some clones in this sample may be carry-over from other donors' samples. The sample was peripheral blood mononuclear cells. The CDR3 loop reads CASSFGQGPMNTEAFF. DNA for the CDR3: TGCGCCAGCAGCTTTGGACAGGGCCCAATGAACACTGAAGCTTTCTTT.